Presented here are 18 T cell receptor beta chains from one specimen sequenced in a study of cytomegalovirus exposure and HLA in healthy donors. Primers included in the PCR were 60 Vbeta and 13 Jbeta primers. The repertoire was sequenced with immunoSEQ multiplex PCR; TCRdb's copy has only in-frame clones and lacks some. The repertoire has approximately 150,000 clones, around 66% of them found once; the top ten carry roughly 6%. Sequenced: PBMCs. These receptors all stem from a woman aged 60-70 years in good health and CMV-seronegative.

A few counts support this clone. DNA for the CDR3: TGTGCCAGCAGTCCCAGGGGAACCAATCAGCCCCAGCATTTT. The encoded protein is CASSPRGTNQPQHF. The chain joins TRBV6-5 to TRBJ1-5, with D possibly being TRBD1 (6 bases). The CDR3 length is 14 residues. CDR1 and CDR2 (germline): MNHEY, SVGAGI. V lost 5 bases and J 3 bases, leaving 11 bases between the germline ends.

The chain joins TRBV5-1 to TRBJ1-1; no reliable D call. This CDR3 comprises 14 residues. Germline V gives CDR1 SGHRS, CDR2 YFSETQ. Trimming shortened V by 5 bases and J by 3 bases, and 14 bases separated the two germline ends. The CDR3 reads CASRSYMGDTEAFF. The CDR3 nucleotides are TGCGCCAGCAGGTCCTATATGGGAGACACTGAAGCTTTCTTT.

The rearrangement uses TRBV5-4 and TRBJ2-3, with 15 bases that match TRBD2. The J segment lost 1 base and the V segment lost 4 bases, leaving 7 bases of the junction unmatched. Germline lookup yields CDR1 SGHNT and CDR2 YYREEE (reference sequence). The CDR3 covers 18 residues. DNA for the CDR3: TGTGCCAGCAGCCTTGGGGGACTAGCGGGAGGCCGCACAGATACGCAGTATTTT. The encoded protein is CASSLGGLAGGRTDTQYF. Drawing the rest from reference TRBV5-4 and TRBJ2-3, the complete variable domain is ETGVTQSPTHLIKTRGQQVTLRCSSQSGHNTVSWYQQALGQGPQFIFQYYREEENGRGNFPPRFSGLQFPNYSSELNVNALELDDSALYLCASSLGGLAGGRTDTQYFGPGTRLTVL.

V and J are TRBV9 and TRBJ1-1; no clear D gene. Germline lookup yields CDR1 SGDLS and CDR2 YYNGEE. The CDR3 contains 13 residues. The V gene lost 4 bases and the J gene lost 5 bases, with 12 bases spanning the gap. The DNA of the CDR3 is TGTGCCAGCAGCCCCGTTTTGGAGACTGAAGCTTTCTTT. Its protein is CASSPVLETEAFF.

The chain employs TRBV7-5 and TRBJ1-1; TRBD1 is the table's D call, not checked against the DNA. TRBV7-5 is classified as a pseudogene. The CDR3 is 16 residues long. As DNA, the CDR3 is TGTGTCAGAAGCCACCAACCGACAGGGGTGAAAGGTGAAGCTTTCTTT. It is translated as CVRSHQPTGVKGEAFF.

This chain connects TRBV7-2 to TRBJ1-6; no definite D call. V dropped 5 bases and J dropped 0 bases, with 17 bases sitting between them. This CDR3 contains 18 residues. Germline-derived CDR1 and CDR2 are SGHTA and FQGNSA. CDR3 DNA: TGTGCCAGCAGCCCCTGGTCGAGTCTTAGCTCCTATAATTCACCCCTCCACTTT. This gives the protein CASSPWSSLSSYNSPLHF. Drawing the rest from reference TRBV7-2 and TRBJ1-6, the complete variable domain is GAGVSQSPSNKVTEKGKDVELRCDPISGHTALYWYRQSLGQGLEFLIYFQGNSAPDKSGLPSDRFSAERTGGSVSTLTIQRTQQEDSAVYLCASSPWSSLSSYNSPLHFGNGTRLTVT.

This rearrangement joins TRBV29-1 to TRBJ2-3; maybe TRBD1 (6 bases). CDR1 SQVTM and CDR2 ANQGSEA come from the germline V gene. V was clipped by 2 bases and J by 5 bases, with 11 bases between them. The CDR3 length is 13 residues. The CDR3 is CSVERTAGDTQYF. The CDR3 DNA follows: TGCAGCGTTGAAAGGACAGCTGGAGATACGCAGTATTTT.

The DNA for the CDR3 is TGTGCCAGCAGCTGGAGCGGGGGCACTTACAATGAGCAGTTCTTC. Residues: CASSWSGGTYNEQFF. The chain carries TRBV11-2 and TRBJ2-1, with TRBD2 matching over 8 bases. The CDR3 is 15 residues long. CDR1 is SGHAT, CDR2 FQNNGV, per germline. Trimming took 4 bases from V and 4 from J; bases not matched to a gene: 6.

This rearrangement joins TRBV19 to TRBJ1-5, with D maybe TRBD1 (6 bases). The V and J ends lost 3 bases and 4 bases respectively, with 16 bases between them. The CDR3 consists of 16 residues. The germline V gene encodes CDR1 LNHDA and CDR2 SQIVND (reference sequence). The CDR3 bases are TGTGCCAGTAGTATCGTACAGGGAACAGGAAATCAGCCCCAGCATTTT. Amino acid sequence: CASSIVQGTGNQPQHF.

This chain connects TRBV9 to TRBJ2-2; a weak D match, TRBD2 (6 bases). The CDR3 is 14 residues long. The V end was cut by 2 bases, the J end by 5 bases, with 10 bases between. Germline CDR1 and CDR2: SGDLS and YYNGEE. In DNA form, the CDR3 reads TGTGCCAGCAGCGTGGGACTTGAAACCGGGGAGCTGTTTTTT. Encoded protein: CASSVGLETGELFF.

This chain connects TRBV16 to TRBJ2-7; 8 bases line up with TRBD1. V shed 8 bases, J shed 6 bases, and the junction held 6 bases outside the gene matches. Per germline, CDR1 KGHSY and CDR2 FQNENV. The CDR3 has 12 residues. DNA for the CDR3: TGTGCCAGCGGTCAGGGGGCGGCCGAGCAGTACTTC. Translating gives CASGQGAAEQYF.

This chain uses TRBV6-5 with TRBJ1-4; 11 bases are a match to TRBD1. Germline V lookup: CDR1 MNHEY, CDR2 SVGAGI. CDR3 length: 15 residues. After removal of 6 bases from V and 10 bases from J, the junction contained 10 bases not matched to a gene. In nucleotides, the CDR3 is TGTGCCAGCAGCCCACCGGGACAGGGGGTCGGAAAACTGTTTTTT. Encoded protein: CASSPPGQGVGKLFF.

This clone was detected a few times. The gene calls are TRBV28 and TRBJ1-1; D is perhaps TRBD1 (5 bases). With 2 bases removed from V and 0 bases from J, the gap between germline ends came to 7 bases. Looked up from germline, CDR1 is MDHEN and CDR2 is SYDVKM. The length of the CDR3 is 14 residues. The CDR3 DNA is TGTGCCAGCAGTTTAGGGGCTATGAACACTGAAGCTTTCTTT. Residues: CASSLGAMNTEAFF.

V and J are TRBV6-5 and TRBJ2-1; unclear D gene. The length of the CDR3 is 15 residues. Trimming stripped 8 bases from V and 6 bases from J, with 20 bases between. Germline lookup yields CDR1 MNHEY and CDR2 SVGAGI. Written as DNA, the CDR3 is TGTGCCAGCCACTCCTCTCCGCCAAGTGGCAATGAGCAGTTCTTC. Encoded protein: CASHSSPPSGNEQFF.

V usage is TRBV5-6 and J usage is TRBJ1-1, with D perhaps TRBD1 (6 bases). Germline lookup yields CDR1 SGHDT and CDR2 YYEEEE. The CDR3 loop spans 13 amino acids. The germline V and J ends were trimmed by 5 bases and 5 bases, with 13 bases remaining between them. The DNA for the CDR3 is TGTGCCAGCAGACGTGGGACATTTACTGAAGCTTTCTTT. The encoded protein is CASRRGTFTEAFF.

The chain carries TRBV19 and TRBJ2-7, with D tentatively TRBD2 (6 bases). Per germline, CDR1 LNHDA and CDR2 SQIVND (reference sequence). This CDR3 has 16 amino acids. With 6 bases removed from V and 5 bases from J, the gap between germline ends came to 23 bases. In DNA, the CDR3 is TGTGCCAGTAGCGACATTCAAAAGGGACTTTTTCACGAGCAGTACTTC. Its translation is CASSDIQKGLFHEQYF.

This rearrangement joins TRBV18 to TRBJ1-1; 11 positions agree with TRBD1. V was pared by 2 bases and J by 4 bases, with 6 bases of the junction left unmatched. From germline, CDR1 is KGHSH and CDR2 LQKENI. This CDR3 has 16 amino acids. CDR3 nucleotide sequence: TGTGCCAGCTCACCAAGGACAGGGGGCGTAGGCACTGAAGCTTTCTTT. It yields the protein CASSPRTGGVGTEAFF.

The gene calls are TRBV7-2 and TRBJ1-5; 7 bases agree with TRBD1. The CDR3 extends over 15 amino acids. In germline, CDR1 is SGHTA, CDR2 FQGNSA. V shed 1 base, J shed 4 bases, and the junction held 4 bases outside the gene matches. The DNA of the CDR3 is TGTGCCAGCAGCTTAGACAGGGGTGGGAATCAGCCCCAGCATTTT. It specifies CASSLDRGGNQPQHF.